Following are 4 T cell receptor beta chains from one sample sequenced in a study of control samples from healthy donors and cancer patients. Sequencing used immunoSEQ multiplex PCR; TCRdb keeps in-frame clones, though not all of them. The table records 46,000 or so clones, 90% to 95% of them present only once. Sequenced input: PBMCs. These receptor sequences come from a man younger than 45 with colorectal cancer.

The rearrangement links TRBV2 to TRBJ2-5; 8 nucleotides line up with TRBD2. V was pared by 2 bases and J by 0 bases, with 8 bases of the junction left unmatched. This CDR3 is 17 amino acids long. Germline CDR1 and CDR2: SNHLY and FYNNEI. Here the CDR3 DNA reads TGTGCCAGCAGTGAACGTATCGGGGGGGCCTACCAAGAGACCCAGTACTTC. Translated, it gives CASSERIGGAYQETQYF.

V and J are TRBV6-5 and TRBJ1-1; D is undetermined. The CDR3 is 13 residues long. The germline CDR1 and CDR2 sequences are MNHEY and SVGAGI. V shed 6 bases and J shed 4 bases, with 12 bases lying between them. CDR3 sequence: CASSDRYGTEAFF. CDR3 sequence (DNA): TGTGCCAGCAGCGATAGGTACGGCACTGAAGCTTTCTTT.

The chain links TRBV2 to TRBJ1-2; the D gene is possibly TRBD1 (6 bases). The V gene's germline CDR1 is SNHLY and CDR2 FYNNEI. This CDR3 is 13 amino acids long. Trimming removed 5 bases at V and 5 bases at J, with 12 bases between. This chain's CDR3 is CASSFDRSYGYTF. The DNA for the CDR3 is TGTGCCAGCAGTTTCGACAGGTCGTATGGCTACACCTTC.

V usage is TRBV18 and J usage is TRBJ2-1; the D is unclear. Germline values: CDR1 KGHSH, CDR2 LQKENI. The V and J ends lost 0 bases and 4 bases respectively, with 7 bases between them. CDR3 length: 14 amino acids. CDR3 protein: CASSPPVTYNEQFF. CDR3 DNA: TGTGCCAGCTCACCACCGGTCACATACAATGAGCAGTTCTTC.